This TCR beta chain is from a study of blood T cell repertoires in COVID-19. Study-wide context: What the recovered Cohort 3 donors had was two negative PCRs, clearance, or symptom resolution. Samples of COVID-19 (acute and convalescent) were obtained from the United States, Italy and Spain.

This table comes from immunoSEQ multiplex PCR, and its TCRdb copy is limited to in-frame clones, with some not included. The profile covers a few hundred thousand clones, with 88% appearing a single time and around 2% taken by the ten largest. V lost 1 base, J lost 5 bases, and 2 bases stayed unmatched. The germline V gene has CDR1 KGHSH and CDR2 LQKENI. The CDR3 spans 15 residues. This study enrolled people aged about 18 to 95 from about 24 US geographic areas. Categorization into cohorts depended on clinical history that participants reported. This clonotype originated in a woman aged 60 to 75 in a cohort exposed to, infected with or recovered from COVID-19 (not recorded which). V is TRBV18 and J is TRBJ1-6, with TRBD1 matching over 7 bases. The material sequenced was PBMCs or T cells enriched from blood (not recorded which). CDR3 region: CASSPQGAHNSPLHF. The CDR3 DNA reads TGTGCCAGCTCACCACAGGGGGCCCATAATTCACCCCTCCACTTT.